The TCR beta chain under discussion was sequenced for a study of T cell repertoires in cytomegalovirus infection. Study details: Based on public TCR beta signatures, there were indications of CMV infection and of a matching HLA type. Study-wide results and limits: Dominating the ex vivo response were HLA-C-restricted CMV-specific TCR beta clonotypes. CMV carriers having the relevant HLA were flagged by cumulative public TCR beta family frequency.

TCRdb recomputed calls from the reads with MiXCR, one row per CDR3 protein. The sample lists fewer than 550,000 distinct CDR3 sequences; roughly 12% were seen once. This CDR3 comprises 13 residues. V was clipped by 3 bases and J by 8 bases, with 13 bases between them. The germline CDR1 and CDR2 sequences are MNHEY and SMNVEV (reference sequence). Comment on this clonotype: What it binds is not known. This could be a read error, since a much larger clone is one nucleotide away.

This TCR came from a human donor in good health (CMV status not recorded). Some clones in this sample may be carry-over from other donors' samples. The chain combines TRBV27 with TRBJ1-1; D unclear. Specimen: PBMCs. CDR3 amino acids: CASSFVGVSEAFF. In nucleotides, the CDR3 is TGTGCCAGCAGTTTTGTCGGGGTTTCCGAAGCTTTCTTT.